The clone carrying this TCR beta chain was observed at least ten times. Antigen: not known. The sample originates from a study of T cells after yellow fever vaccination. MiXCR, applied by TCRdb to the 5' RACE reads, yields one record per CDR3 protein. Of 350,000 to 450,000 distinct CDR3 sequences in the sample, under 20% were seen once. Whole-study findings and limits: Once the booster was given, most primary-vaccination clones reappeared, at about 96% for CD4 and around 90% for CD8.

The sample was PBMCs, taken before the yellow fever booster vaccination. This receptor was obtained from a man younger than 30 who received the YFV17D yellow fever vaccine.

The CDR3 nucleotides are TGTGCCAGCAGAGACGGAGACCAAGAGACCCAGTACTTC. Translation: CASRDGDQETQYF. The rearrangement joins TRBV27 to TRBJ2-5; D remains ambiguous. Germline CDR1 reads MNHEY; CDR2 reads SMNVEV (reference sequence). Trimming cost V 6 bases and J 0 bases, with 8 bases left between them. CDR3 length: 13 amino acids.